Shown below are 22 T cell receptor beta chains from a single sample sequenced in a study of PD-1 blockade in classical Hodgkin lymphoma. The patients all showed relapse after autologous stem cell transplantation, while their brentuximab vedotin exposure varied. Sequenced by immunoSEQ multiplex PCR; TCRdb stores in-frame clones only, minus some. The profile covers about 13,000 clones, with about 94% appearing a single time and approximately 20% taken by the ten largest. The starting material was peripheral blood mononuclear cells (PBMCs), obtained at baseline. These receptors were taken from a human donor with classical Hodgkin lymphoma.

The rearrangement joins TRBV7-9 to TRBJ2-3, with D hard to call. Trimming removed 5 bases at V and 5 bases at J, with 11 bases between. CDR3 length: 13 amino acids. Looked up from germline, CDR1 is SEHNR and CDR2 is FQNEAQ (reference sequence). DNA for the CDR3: TGTGCCAGCAGCCTGGACCCCCGAGATACGCAGTATTTT. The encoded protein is CASSLDPRDTQYF.

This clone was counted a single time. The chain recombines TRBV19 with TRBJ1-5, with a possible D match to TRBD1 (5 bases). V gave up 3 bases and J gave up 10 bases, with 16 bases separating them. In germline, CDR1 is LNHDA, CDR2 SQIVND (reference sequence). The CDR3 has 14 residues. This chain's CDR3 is CASSITGLYRPQHF. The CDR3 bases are TGTGCCAGTAGTATTACAGGATTATATCGACCCCAGCATTTT.

Here the CDR3 reads CASGRTGGLTGELFF. The DNA for the CDR3 is TGTGCCAGCGGTCGGACAGGGGGCCTCACCGGGGAGCTGTTTTTT. V is TRBV6-5 and J is TRBJ2-2; 11 bases are shared with TRBD1. The CDR3 length is 15 residues. After removal of 8 bases from V and 4 bases from J, the junction contained 6 bases not matched to a gene. Germline CDR1 is MNHEY and CDR2 is SVGAGI.

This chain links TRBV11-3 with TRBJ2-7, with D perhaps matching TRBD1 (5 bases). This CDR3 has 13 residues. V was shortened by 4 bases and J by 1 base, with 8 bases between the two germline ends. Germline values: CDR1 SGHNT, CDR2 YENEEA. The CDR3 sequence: CASSYRGSYEQYF. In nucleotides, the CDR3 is TGTGCCAGCAGCTATAGGGGTTCCTACGAGCAGTACTTC. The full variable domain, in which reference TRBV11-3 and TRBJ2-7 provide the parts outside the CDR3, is EAGVVQSPRYKIIEKKQPVAFWCNPISGHNTLYWYLQNLGQGPELLIRYENEEAVDDSQLPKDRFSAERLKGVDSTLKIQPAELGDSAVYLCASSYRGSYEQYFGPGTRLTVT.

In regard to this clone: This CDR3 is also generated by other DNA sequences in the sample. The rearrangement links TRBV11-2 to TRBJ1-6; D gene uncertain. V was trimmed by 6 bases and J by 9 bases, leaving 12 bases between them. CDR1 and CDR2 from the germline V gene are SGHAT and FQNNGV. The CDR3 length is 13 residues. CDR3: CASRGASRSPLHF. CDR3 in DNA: TGTGCCAGCAGAGGAGCCAGCCGTTCACCCCTCCACTTT.

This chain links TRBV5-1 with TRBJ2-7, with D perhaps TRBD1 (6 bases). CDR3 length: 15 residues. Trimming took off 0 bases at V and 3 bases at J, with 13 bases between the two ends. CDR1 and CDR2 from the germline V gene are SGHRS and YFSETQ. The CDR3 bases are TGCGCCAGCAGCTTGGCAGCGACAGGAGACTACGAGCAGTACTTC. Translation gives CASSLAATGDYEQYF.

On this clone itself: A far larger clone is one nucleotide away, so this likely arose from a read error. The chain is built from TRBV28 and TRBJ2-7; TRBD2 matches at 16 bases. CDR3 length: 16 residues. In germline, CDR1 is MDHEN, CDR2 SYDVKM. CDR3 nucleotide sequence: TGTGCCTGCAGGTCTGGGACTAGCGGGGGGGCGGGCGAGCAGTACTTC. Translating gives CACRSGTSGGAGEQYF.

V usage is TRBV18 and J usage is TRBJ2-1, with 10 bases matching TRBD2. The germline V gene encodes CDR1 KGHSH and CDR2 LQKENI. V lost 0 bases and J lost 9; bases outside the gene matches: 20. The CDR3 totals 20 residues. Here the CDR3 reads CASSPPRGDHQRGGRGEQFF. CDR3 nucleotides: TGTGCCAGCTCACCACCGCGGGGGGATCACCAGCGGGGGGGCCGAGGTGAGCAGTTCTTC.

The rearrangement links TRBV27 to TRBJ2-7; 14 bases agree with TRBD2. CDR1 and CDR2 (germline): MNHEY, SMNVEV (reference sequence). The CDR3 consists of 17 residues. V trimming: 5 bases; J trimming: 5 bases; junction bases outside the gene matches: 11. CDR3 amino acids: CASSLLGTSGGLDEQYF. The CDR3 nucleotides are TGTGCCAGCAGTCTACTCGGGACTAGCGGGGGATTGGACGAGCAGTACTTC.

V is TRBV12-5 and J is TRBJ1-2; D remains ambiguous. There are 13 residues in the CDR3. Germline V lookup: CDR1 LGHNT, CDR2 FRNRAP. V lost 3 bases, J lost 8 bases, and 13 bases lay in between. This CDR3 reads CASGFRGREGYTF. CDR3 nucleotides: TGTGCTAGTGGTTTTCGGGGTCGGGAAGGCTACACCTTC.

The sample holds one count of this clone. CDR3 DNA sequence: TGTGCCAGCAGTCTGGACAGGGTAGGGTACACCTTC. Its protein is CASSLDRVGYTF. This chain links TRBV2 with TRBJ1-2; 8 positions match TRBD1. Germline CDR1 reads SNHLY; CDR2 reads FYNNEI. Trimming cost V 5 bases and J 11 bases; bases outside gene matches: 7. CDR3 length: 12 residues.

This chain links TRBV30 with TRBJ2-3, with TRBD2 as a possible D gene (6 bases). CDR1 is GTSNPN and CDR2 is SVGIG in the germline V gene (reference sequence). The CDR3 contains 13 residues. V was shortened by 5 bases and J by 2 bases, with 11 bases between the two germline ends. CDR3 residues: CAWHGGFTDTQYF. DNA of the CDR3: TGTGCCTGGCACGGGGGATTCACAGATACGCAGTATTTT.

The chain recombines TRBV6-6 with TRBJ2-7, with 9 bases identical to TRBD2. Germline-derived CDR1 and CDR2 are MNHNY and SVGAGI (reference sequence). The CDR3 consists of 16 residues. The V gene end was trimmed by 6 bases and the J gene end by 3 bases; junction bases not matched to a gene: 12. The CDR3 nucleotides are TGTGCCAGCAGCGTACGTCTAGCGGGACCCTTCTACGAGCAGTACTTC. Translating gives CASSVRLAGPFYEQYF.

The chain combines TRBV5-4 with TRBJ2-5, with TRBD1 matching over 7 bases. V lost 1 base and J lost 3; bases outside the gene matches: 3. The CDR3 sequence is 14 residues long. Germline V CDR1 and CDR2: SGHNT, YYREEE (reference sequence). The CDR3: CASSLSGTEETQYF. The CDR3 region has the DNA TGTGCCAGCAGCTTGTCCGGGACAGAAGAGACCCAGTACTTC. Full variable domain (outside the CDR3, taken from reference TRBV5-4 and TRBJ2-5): ETGVTQSPTHLIKTRGQQVTLRCSSQSGHNTVSWYQQALGQGPQFIFQYYREEENGRGNFPPRFSGLQFPNYSSELNVNALELDDSALYLCASSLSGTEETQYFGPGTRLLVL.

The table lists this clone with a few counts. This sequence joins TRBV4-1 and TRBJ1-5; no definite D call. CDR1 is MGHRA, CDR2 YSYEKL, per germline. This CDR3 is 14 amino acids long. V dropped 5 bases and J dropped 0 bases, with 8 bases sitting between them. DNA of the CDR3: TGCGCCAGCAGCGGACCAGATAGCAATCAGCCCCAGCATTTT. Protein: CASSGPDSNQPQHF.

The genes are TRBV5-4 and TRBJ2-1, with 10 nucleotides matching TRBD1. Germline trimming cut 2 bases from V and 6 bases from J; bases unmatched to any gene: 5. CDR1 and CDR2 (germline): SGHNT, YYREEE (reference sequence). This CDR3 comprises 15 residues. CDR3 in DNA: TGTGCCAGCAGCTTTTGGGACAGGGGCGGCAATGAGCAGTTCTTC. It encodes CASSFWDRGGNEQFF. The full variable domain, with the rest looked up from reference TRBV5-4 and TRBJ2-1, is ETGVTQSPTHLIKTRGQQVTLRCSSQSGHNTVSWYQQALGQGPQFIFQYYREEENGRGNFPPRFSGLQFPNYSSELNVNALELDDSALYLCASSFWDRGGNEQFFGPGTRLTVL.

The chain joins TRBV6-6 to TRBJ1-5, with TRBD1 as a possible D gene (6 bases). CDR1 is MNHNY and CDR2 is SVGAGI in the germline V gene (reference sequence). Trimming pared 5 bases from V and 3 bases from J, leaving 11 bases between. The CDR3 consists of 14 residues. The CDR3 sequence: CASSPRGPNQPQHF. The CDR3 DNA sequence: TGTGCCAGCAGTCCACGGGGGCCCAATCAGCCCCAGCATTTT.

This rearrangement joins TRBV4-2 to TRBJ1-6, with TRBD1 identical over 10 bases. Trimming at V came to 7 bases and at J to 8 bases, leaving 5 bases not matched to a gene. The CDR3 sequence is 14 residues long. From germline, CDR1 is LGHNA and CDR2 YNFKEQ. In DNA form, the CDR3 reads TGTGCCAGCAACTCCGGGACAGGGGATTCACCCCTCCACTTT. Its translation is CASNSGTGDSPLHF.

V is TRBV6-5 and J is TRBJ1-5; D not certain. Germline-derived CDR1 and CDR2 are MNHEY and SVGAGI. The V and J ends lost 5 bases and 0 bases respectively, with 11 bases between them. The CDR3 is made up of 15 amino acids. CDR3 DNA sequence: TGTGCCAGCAGTCCCTTACTTAGTAGCAATCAGCCCCAGCATTTT. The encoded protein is CASSPLLSSNQPQHF.

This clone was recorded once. The CDR3 here is CASSRPAQETQYF. The CDR3 coding sequence is TGTGCCAGCAGCAGACCGGCTCAAGAGACCCAGTACTTC. The V call is TRBV7-8, the J call TRBJ2-5; D is ambiguous. Germline lookup yields CDR1 SGHVS and CDR2 FQNEAQ. The CDR3 runs to 13 residues. V lost 5 bases to trimming and J lost 2 bases, with 9 bases between them. Full variable domain (outside the CDR3, taken from reference TRBV7-8 and TRBJ2-5): GAGVSQSPRYKVAKRGQDVALRCDPISGHVSLFWYQQALGQGPEFLTYFQNEAQLDKSGLPSDRFFAERPEGSVSTLKIQRTQQEDSAVYLCASSRPAQETQYFGPGTRLLVL.

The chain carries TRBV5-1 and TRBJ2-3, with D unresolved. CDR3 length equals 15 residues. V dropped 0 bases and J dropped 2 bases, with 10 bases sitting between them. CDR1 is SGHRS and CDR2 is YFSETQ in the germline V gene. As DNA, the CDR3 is TGCGCCAGCAGCTTGGCTTTGGTCGCCACAGATACGCAGTATTTT. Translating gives CASSLALVATDTQYF.

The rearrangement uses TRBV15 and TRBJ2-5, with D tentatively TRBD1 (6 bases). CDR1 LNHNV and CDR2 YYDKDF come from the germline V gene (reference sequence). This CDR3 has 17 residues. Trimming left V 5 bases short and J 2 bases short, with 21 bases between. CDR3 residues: CATSGRQAQLLQETQYF. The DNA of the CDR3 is TGTGCCACCAGCGGCAGACAGGCCCAACTACTACAAGAGACCCAGTACTTC. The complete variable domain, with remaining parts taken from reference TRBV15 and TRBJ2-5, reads DAMVIQNPRYQVTQFGKPVTLSCSQTLNHNVMYWYQQKSSQAPKLLFHYYDKDFNNEADTPDNFQSRRPNTSFCFLDIRSPGLGDTAMYLCATSGRQAQLLQETQYFGPGTRLLVL.